The T cell receptor beta chain described here comes from a study of PD-1 blockade in mismatch repair-deficient tumors. Sample time point: roughly 10-day in vitro stimulation with candidate neoantigen peptide 2. The CDR3 loop spans 13 amino acids. Germline CDR1 is SGHRS and CDR2 is YFSETQ. The ends were cut back, 1 base at V and 4 bases at J, with 5 bases in the middle. Repertoires were generated with immunoSEQ multiplex PCR, while TCRdb's copy carries only in-frame clones and drops some. The repertoire holds more than 9,500 clones, with roughly 86% as singletons. This clone was counted only a few times. Its cognate antigen is unknown.

The source material was cells cultured in vitro, sampled from a patient treated with pembrolizumab. The rearrangement joins TRBV5-1 to TRBJ2-2, with D uncertain. The sequence was collected from an adult with mismatch repair-deficient cancer. The CDR3 DNA follows: TGCGCCAGCAGCTTGCCAGGCACCGGGGAGCTGTTTTTT. Translation gives CASSLPGTGELFF.